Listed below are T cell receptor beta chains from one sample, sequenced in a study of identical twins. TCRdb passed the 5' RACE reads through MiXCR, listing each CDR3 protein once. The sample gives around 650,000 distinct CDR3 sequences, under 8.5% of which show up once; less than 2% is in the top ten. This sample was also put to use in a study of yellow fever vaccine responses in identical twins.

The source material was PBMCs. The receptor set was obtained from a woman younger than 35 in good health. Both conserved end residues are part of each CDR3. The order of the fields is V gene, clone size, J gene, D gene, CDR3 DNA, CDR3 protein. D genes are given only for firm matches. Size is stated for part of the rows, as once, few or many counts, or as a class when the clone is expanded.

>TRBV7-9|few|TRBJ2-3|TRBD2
TGTGCCAGCAGCCCCGGACTAGCCGAGCTTGCAGATACGCAGTATTTT
CASSPGLAELADTQYF
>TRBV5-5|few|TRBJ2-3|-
TGTGCCAGCAGCTTCGTAGCAGATACGCAGTATTTT
CASSFVADTQYF
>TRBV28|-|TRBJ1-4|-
TGTACCACCCGGACCTCAACTAATGAAAAACTGTTTTTT
CTTRTSTNEKLFF
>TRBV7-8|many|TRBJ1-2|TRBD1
TGTGCCAGCAGCTTCGGACAGGTGAAAGGCTACACCTTC
CASSFGQVKGYTF
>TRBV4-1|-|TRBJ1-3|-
TGCGCCAGCAGCCAAGATAAGTCGGCGGGCTCTGGAAACACCATATATTTT
CASSQDKSAGSGNTIYF
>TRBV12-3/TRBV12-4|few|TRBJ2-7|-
TGTGCCAGCAGCTCCCATGAAGGGTCCAACGAGCAGTACTTC
CASSSHEGSNEQYF
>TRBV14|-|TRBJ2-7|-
TGTGCCAGCAGTCCTACAGGGCCGGGCTCCTACGAGCAGTACTTC
CASSPTGPGSYEQYF
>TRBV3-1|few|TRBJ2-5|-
TGTGCCAGCAGCCGAAGTTTATCGGAGGAGACCCAGTACTTC
CASSRSLSEETQYF
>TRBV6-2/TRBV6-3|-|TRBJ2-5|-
TGTGCCAGCAGTTACTCGGCGAGGTATTCGGTAGGGAACCCCGCGGAGACCCAGTACTTC
CASSYSARYSVGNPAETQYF
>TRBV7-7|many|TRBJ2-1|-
TGTGCCAGCAGCTTGGGTGGTAGTAGCCGGGATGAGCAGTTCTTC
CASSLGGSSRDEQFF
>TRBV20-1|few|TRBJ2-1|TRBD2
TGCAGTGCTAGCCGACTAGCGGGAGGTACTGAGCAGTTCTTC
CSASRLAGGTEQFF
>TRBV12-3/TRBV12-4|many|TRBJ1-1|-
TGTGCCAGCAGTTTGAACGGTTTCCTGGACACTGAAGCTTTCTTT
CASSLNGFLDTEAFF
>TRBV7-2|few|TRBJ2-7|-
TGTGCCAGCAGCTTAGACCAGGACTACGAGCAGTACTTC
CASSLDQDYEQYF
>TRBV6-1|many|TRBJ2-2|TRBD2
TGTGCCAACAAATTAGCGGGGACCGGGGAGCTGTTTTTT
CANKLAGTGELFF
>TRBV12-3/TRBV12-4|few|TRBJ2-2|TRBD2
TGTGCCAGCAGGGGGGGGTTTCCGAGTAGGACCGGGGAGCTGTTTTTT
CASRGGFPSRTGELFF
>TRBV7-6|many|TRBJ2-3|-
TGTGCCAGCAGCTTAGATATAGCTAGCACAGATACGCAGTATTTT
CASSLDIASTDTQYF
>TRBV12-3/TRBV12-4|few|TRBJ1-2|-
TGTGCCAGCAGTTTAAGGAGGGCTTGGGAAGGCTACACCTTC
CASSLRRAWEGYTF
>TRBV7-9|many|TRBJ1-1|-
TGTGCCAGCAGTTTGCAGGGGTCGAACACTGAAGCTTTCTTT
CASSLQGSNTEAFF
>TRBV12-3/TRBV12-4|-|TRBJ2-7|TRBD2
TGTGCCAGCTGTCGGACTAGCGGCTACGAGCAGTACTTC
CASCRTSGYEQYF
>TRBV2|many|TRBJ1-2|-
TGTGCCAGTTCCGACAGATCAAGGTTGGCTGGCTACACCTTC
CASSDRSRLAGYTF
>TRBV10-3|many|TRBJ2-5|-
TGTGCCATCAGTGACTCGACAGAAAGGCAAGAGACCCAGTACTTC
CAISDSTERQETQYF
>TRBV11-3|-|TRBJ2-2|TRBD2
TGTGCCAGCAGCCCGCTAGCGGGAGGGGTCACCGGGGAGCTGTTTTTT
CASSPLAGGVTGELFF
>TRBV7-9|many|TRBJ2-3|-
TGTGCCAGCAGCTTAAGTAGTTTGGTCACAGATACGCAGTATTTT
CASSLSSLVTDTQYF
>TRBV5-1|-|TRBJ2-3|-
TGCGCCAGCAGCTTCGTAGGGGCTAGCACAGATACGCAGTATTTT
CASSFVGASTDTQYF
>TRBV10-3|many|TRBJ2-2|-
TGTGCCATCAGTGAGCGTGACTATATCACCGGGGAGCTGTTTTTT
CAISERDYITGELFF
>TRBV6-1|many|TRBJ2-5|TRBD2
TGTGCCAGCGGCCCGGGGGGGACGTACCAAGAGACCCAGTACTTC
CASGPGGTYQETQYF
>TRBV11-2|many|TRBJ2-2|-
TGTGCCAGCAGCCCAGTGGGCACCGGGGAGCTGTTTTTT
CASSPVGTGELFF
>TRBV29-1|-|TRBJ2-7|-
TGCAGCGCCGGTACAGGGAACTACGAGCAGTACTTC
CSAGTGNYEQYF
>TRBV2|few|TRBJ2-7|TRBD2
TGTGCCAGCAGCGCGACTAGCCCCCAAAACTACGAGCAGTACTTC
CASSATSPQNYEQYF
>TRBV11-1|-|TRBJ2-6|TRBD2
TGTGCCAGCAGCTTTAGGGGAAGCGGGAGGACCGGGGCCAACGTCCTGACTTTC
CASSFRGSGRTGANVLTF
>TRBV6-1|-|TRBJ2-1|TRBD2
TGTGCCAGCGCCCCCAGGCGGGAGGGCCCTAGTGAGCAGTTCTTC
CASAPRREGPSEQFF
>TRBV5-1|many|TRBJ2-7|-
TGCGCCAGCAGCTTGGTGAGCGGCCCCCAGTCCCACGAGCAGTACTTC
CASSLVSGPQSHEQYF
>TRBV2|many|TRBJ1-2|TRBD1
TGTGCCAGCCCCGGCGGGGAACAGGGGGCTTATTTCTATGGCTACACCTTC
CASPGGEQGAYFYGYTF
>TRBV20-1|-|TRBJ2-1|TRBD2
TGCAGTGCTCCGGGACTAGCGGGGGGGCTCAATGAGCAGTTCTTC
CSAPGLAGGLNEQFF
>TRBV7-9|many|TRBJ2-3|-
TGTGCCAGCAGCTTACCTGTAACGGGGGCTCCCACAGATACGCAGTATTTT
CASSLPVTGAPTDTQYF
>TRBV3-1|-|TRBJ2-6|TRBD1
TGTGCCAGCAGCCCGGGACAGGGGGCTTTGGGGGCCAACGTCCTGACTTTC
CASSPGQGALGANVLTF
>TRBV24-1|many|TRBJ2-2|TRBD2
TGTGCCACCAGTGATCTGGGGGGGGCGAACACCGGGGAGCTGTTTTTT
CATSDLGGANTGELFF